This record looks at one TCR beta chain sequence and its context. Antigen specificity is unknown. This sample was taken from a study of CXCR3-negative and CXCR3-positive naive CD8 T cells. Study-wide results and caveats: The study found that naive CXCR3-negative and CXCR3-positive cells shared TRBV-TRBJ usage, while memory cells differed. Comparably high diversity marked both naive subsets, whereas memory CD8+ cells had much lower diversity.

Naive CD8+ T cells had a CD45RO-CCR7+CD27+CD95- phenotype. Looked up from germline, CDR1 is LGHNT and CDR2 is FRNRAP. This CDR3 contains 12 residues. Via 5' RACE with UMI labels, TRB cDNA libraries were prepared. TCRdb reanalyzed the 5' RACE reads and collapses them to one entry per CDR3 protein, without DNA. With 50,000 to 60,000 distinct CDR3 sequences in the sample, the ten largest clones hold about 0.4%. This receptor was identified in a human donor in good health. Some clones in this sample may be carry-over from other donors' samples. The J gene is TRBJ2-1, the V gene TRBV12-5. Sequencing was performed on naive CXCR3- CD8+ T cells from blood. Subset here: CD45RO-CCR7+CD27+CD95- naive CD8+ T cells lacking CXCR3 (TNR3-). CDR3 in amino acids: CASGFGDNEQFF.